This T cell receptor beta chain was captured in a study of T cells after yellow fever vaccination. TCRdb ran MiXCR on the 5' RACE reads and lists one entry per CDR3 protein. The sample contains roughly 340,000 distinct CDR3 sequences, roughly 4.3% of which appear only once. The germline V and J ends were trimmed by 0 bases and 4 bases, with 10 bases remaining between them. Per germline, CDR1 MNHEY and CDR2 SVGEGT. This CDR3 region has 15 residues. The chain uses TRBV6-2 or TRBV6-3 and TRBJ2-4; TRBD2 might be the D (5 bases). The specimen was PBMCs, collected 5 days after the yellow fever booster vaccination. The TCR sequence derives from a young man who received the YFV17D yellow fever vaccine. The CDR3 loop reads CASSYSRTGKNIQYF. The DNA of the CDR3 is TGTGCCAGCAGTTACTCCCGGACTGGGAAAAACATTCAGTACTTC.